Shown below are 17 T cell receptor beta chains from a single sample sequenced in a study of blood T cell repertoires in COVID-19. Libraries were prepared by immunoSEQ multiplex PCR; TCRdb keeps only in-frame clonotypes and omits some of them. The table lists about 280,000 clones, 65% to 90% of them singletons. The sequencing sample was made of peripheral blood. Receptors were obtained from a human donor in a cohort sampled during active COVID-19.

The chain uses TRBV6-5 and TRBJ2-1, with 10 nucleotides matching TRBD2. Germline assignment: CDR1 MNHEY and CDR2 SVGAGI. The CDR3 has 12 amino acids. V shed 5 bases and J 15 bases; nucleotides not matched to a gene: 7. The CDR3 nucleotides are TGTGCCAGCAGTAGGGGTGGACTAGCGGTGTTCTTC. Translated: CASSRGGLAVFF.

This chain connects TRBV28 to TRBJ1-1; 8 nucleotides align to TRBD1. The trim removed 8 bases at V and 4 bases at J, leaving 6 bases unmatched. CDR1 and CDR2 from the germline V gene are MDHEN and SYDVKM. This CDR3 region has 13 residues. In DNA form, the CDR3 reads TGTGCCAGCGAGACAGGGGCCTCCACTGAAGCTTTCTTT. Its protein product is CASETGASTEAFF.

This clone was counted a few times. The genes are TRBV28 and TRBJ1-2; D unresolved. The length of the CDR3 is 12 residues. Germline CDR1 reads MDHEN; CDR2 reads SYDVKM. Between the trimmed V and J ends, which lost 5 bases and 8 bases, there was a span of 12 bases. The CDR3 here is CASSTTPGGYTF. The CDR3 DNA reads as TGTGCCAGCAGTACCACACCGGGGGGCTACACCTTC.

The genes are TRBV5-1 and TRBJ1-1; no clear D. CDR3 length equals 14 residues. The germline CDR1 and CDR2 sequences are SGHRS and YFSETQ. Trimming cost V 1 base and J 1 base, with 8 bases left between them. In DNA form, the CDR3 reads TGCGCCAGCAGCTTGAGTCCAGAGAACACTGAAGCTTTCTTT. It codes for CASSLSPENTEAFF.

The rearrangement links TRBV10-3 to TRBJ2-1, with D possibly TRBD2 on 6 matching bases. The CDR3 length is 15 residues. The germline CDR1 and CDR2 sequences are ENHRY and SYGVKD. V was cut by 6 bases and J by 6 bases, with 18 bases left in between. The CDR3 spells CAIRSSDFGGNEQFF. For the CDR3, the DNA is TGTGCCATCAGGTCCAGTGATTTCGGGGGCAATGAGCAGTTCTTC.

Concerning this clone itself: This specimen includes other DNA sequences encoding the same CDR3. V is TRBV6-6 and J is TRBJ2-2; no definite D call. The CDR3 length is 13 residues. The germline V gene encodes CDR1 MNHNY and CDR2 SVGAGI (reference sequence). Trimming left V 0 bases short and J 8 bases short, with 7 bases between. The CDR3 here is CASSYSTGGELFF. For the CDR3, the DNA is TGTGCCAGCAGTTACTCGACGGGTGGGGAGCTGTTTTTT.

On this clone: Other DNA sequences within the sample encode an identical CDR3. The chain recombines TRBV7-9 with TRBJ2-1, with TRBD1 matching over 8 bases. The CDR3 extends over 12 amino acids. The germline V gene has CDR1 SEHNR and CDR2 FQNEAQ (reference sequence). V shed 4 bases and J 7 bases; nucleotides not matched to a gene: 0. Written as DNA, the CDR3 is TGTGCCAGCAGCTGGACAGGGAATGAGCAGTTCTTC. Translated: CASSWTGNEQFF.

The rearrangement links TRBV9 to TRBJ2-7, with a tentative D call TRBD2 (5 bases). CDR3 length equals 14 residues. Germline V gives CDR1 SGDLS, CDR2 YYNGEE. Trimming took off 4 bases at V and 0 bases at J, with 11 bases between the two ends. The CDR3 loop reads CASSPLGSSYEQYF. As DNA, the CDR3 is TGTGCCAGCAGCCCCCTAGGGAGCTCCTACGAGCAGTACTTC.

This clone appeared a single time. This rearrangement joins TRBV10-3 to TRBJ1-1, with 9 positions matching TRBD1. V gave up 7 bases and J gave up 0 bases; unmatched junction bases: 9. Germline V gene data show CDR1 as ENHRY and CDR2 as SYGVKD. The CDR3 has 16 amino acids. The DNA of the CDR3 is TGTGCCATCACCCGGGACAGGGCAGATATGAACACTGAAGCTTTCTTT. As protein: CAITRDRADMNTEAFF.

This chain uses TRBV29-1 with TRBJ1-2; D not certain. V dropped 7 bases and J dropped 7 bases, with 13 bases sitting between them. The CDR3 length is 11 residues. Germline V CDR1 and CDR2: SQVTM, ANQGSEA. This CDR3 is CSAMEAFGYTF. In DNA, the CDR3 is TGCAGCGCAATGGAGGCCTTTGGCTACACCTTC. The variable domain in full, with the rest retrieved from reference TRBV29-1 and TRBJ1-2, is SAVISQKPSRDICQRGTSLTIQCQVDSQVTMMFWYRQQPGQSLTLIATANQGSEATYESGFVIDKFPISRPNLTFSTLTVSNMSPEDSSIYLCSAMEAFGYTFGSGTRLTVV.

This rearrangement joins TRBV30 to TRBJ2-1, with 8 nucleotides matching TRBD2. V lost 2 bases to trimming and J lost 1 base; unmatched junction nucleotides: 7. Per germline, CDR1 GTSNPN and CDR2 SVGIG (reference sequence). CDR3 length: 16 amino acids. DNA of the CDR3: TGTGCCTGGAGTCTCACGGCGGGGGGTTCCTACAATGAGCAGTTCTTC. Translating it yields CAWSLTAGGSYNEQFF. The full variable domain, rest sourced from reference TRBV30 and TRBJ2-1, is SQTIHQWPATLVQPVGSPLSLECTVEGTSNPNLYWYRQAAGRGLQLLFYSVGIGQISSEVPQNLSASRPQDRQFILSSKKLLLSDSGFYLCAWSLTAGGSYNEQFFGPGTRLTVL.

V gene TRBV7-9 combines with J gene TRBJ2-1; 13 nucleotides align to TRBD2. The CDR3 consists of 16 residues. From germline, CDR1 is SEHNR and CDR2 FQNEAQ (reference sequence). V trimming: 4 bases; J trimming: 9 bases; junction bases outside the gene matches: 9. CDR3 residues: CASSSYGLAGVSEQFF. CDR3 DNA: TGTGCCAGCAGCTCCTACGGACTAGCGGGAGTAAGTGAGCAGTTCTTC.

CDR3 loop: CASSYASRGSNQPQHF. In nucleotides, the CDR3 is TGTGCCAGCAGTTACGCTAGTCGTGGCAGCAATCAGCCCCAGCATTTT. The genes are TRBV28 and TRBJ1-5; no clear D. CDR3 length: 16 residues. Germline CDR1 MDHEN, CDR2 SYDVKM. V lost 4 bases, J lost 1 base, and 14 bases lay in between.

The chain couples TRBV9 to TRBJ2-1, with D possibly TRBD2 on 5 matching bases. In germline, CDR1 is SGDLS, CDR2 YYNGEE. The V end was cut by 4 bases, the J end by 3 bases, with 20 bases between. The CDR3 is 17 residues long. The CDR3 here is CASSPTARAGGYNEQFF. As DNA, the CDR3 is TGTGCCAGCAGCCCGACGGCTAGGGCGGGCGGCTACAATGAGCAGTTCTTC. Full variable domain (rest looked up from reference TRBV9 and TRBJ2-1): DSGVTQTPKHLITATGQRVTLRCSPRSGDLSVYWYQQSLDQGLQFLIQYYNGEERAKGNILERFSAQQFPDLHSELNLSSLELGDSALYFCASSPTARAGGYNEQFFGPGTRLTVL.

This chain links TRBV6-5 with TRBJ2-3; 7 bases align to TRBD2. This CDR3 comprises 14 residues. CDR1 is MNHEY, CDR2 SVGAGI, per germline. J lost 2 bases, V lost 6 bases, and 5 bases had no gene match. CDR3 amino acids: CASSSGTITDTQYF. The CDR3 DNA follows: TGTGCCAGCAGCTCCGGGACTATCACAGATACGCAGTATTTT.

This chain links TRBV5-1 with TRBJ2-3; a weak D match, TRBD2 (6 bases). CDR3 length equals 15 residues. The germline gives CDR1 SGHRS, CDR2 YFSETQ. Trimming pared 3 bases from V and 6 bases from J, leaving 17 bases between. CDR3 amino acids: CASSSGGSDADTQYF. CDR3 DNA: TGCGCCAGCAGCTCCGGAGGGTCGGACGCGGATACGCAGTATTTT. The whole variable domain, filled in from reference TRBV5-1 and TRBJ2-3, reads KAGVTQTPRYLIKTRGQQVTLSCSPISGHRSVSWYQQTPGQGLQFLFEYFSETQRNKGNFPGRFSGRQFSNSRSEMNVSTLELGDSALYLCASSSGGSDADTQYFGPGTRLTVL.

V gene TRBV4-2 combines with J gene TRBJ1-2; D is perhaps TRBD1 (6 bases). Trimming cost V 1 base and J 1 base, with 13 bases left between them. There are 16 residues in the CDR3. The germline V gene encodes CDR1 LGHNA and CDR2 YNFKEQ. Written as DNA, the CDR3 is TGTGCCAGCAGCCAAGGTCACGAACAGGGTAACTATGGCTACACCTTC. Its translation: CASSQGHEQGNYGYTF.